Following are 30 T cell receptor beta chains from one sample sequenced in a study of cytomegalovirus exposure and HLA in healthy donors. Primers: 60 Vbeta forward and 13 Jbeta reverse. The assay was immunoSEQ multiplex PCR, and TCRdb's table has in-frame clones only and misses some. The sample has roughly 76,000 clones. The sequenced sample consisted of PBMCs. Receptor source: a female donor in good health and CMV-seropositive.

The CDR3 reads CASSSLTGNTEAFF. CDR3 bases: TGTGCCAGCAGTTCATTAACAGGGAACACTGAAGCTTTCTTT. The chain uses TRBV6-5 and TRBJ1-1, with a possible D match to TRBD1 (5 bases). Germline CDR1 MNHEY, CDR2 SVGAGI. The V end lost 4 bases, the J end lost 1 base, and 10 bases lay between the germline ends. The CDR3 sequence is 14 residues long.

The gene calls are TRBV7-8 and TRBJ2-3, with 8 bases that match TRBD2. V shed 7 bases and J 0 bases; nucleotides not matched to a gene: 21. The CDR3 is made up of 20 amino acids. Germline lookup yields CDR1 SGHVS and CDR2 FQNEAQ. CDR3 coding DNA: TGTGCCAGCACCCTGAAGGGGGGCCCAGCGGGGGAAGCTAGCACAGATACGCAGTATTTT. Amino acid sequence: CASTLKGGPAGEASTDTQYF.

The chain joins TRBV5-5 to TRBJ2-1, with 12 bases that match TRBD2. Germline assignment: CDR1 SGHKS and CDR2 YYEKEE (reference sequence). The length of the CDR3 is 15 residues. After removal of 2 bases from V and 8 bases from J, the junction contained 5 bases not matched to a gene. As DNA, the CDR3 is TGTGCCAGCAGCTTCGGGACTAGCGGGCGGGATGAGCAGTTCTTC. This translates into CASSFGTSGRDEQFF.

CDR3 amino acids: CASSPLTGRETQYF. DNA of the CDR3: TGTGCCAGTAGTCCATTGACAGGGAGAGAGACCCAGTACTTC. The V call is TRBV19, the J call TRBJ2-5; TRBD1 agrees at 7 bases. The CDR3 is 14 amino acids. V shed 5 bases, J shed 4 bases, and the junction held 7 bases outside the gene matches. CDR1 LNHDA and CDR2 SQIVND come from the germline V gene (reference sequence).

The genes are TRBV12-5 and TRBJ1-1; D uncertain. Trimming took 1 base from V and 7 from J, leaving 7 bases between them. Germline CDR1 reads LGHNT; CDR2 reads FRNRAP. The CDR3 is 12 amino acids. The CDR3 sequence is CASGLGSSEAFF. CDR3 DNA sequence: TGTGCTAGTGGTTTGGGGAGTAGTGAAGCTTTCTTT.

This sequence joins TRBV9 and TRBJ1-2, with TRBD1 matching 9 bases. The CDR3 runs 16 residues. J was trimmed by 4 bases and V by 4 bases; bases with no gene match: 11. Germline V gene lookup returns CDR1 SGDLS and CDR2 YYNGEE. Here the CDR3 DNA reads TGTGCCAGCAGCATTAGCCGGGACAGGGTTGTCTATGGCTACACCTTC. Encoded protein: CASSISRDRVVYGYTF.

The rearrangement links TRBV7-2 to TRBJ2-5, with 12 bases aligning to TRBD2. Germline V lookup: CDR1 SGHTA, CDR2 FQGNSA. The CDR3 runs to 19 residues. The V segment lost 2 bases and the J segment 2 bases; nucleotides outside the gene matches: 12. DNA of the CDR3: TGTGCCAGCAGCTTACCTACCGGCCGACTAGCGGGGGATCAAGAGACCCAGTACTTC. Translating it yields CASSLPTGRLAGDQETQYF. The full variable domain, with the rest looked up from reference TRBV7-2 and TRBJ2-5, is GAGVSQSPSNKVTEKGKDVELRCDPISGHTALYWYRQSLGQGLEFLIYFQGNSAPDKSGLPSDRFSAERTGGSVSTLTIQRTQQEDSAVYLCASSLPTGRLAGDQETQYFGPGTRLLVL.

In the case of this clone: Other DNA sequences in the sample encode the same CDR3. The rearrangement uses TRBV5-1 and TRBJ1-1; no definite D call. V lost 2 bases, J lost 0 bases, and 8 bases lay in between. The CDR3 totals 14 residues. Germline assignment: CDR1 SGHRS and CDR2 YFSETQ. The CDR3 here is CASSLAGMNTEAFF. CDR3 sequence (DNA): TGCGCCAGCAGCTTAGCGGGGATGAACACTGAAGCTTTCTTT.

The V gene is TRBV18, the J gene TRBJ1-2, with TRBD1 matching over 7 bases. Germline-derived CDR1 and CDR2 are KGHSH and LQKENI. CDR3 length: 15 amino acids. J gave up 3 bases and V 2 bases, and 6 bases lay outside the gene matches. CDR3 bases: TGTGCCAGCTCACCATCCGACAGGGAGGACTATGGCTACACCTTC. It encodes CASSPSDREDYGYTF.

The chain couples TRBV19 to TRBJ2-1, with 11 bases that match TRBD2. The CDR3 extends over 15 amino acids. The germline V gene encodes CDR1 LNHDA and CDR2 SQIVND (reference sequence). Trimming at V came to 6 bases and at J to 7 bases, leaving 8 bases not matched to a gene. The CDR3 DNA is TGTGCCAGTAGCCAACTAGCGGGGGTGATAAATGAGCAGTTCTTC. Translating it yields CASSQLAGVINEQFF.

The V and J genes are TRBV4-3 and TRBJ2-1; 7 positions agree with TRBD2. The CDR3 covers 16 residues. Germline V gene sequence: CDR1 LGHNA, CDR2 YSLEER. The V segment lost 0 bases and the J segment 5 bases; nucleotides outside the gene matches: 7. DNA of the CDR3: TGCGCCAGCAGCCAAGACGGACTAGGAGGTGACAATGAGCAGTTCTTC. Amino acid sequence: CASSQDGLGGDNEQFF.

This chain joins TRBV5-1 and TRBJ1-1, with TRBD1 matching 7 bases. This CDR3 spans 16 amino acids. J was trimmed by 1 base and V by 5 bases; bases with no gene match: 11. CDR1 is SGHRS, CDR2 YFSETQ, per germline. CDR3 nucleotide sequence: TGCGCCAGCAGACGGAATGGACAGGACCGGAACACTGAAGCTTTCTTT. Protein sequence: CASRRNGQDRNTEAFF.

The CDR3 region is CSVGRAAGVGYGYTF. CDR3 in DNA: TGCAGCGTCGGCCGGGCGGCGGGGGTAGGCTATGGCTACACCTTC. The chain combines TRBV29-1 with TRBJ1-2, with D possibly TRBD1 on 5 matching bases. Germline lookup yields CDR1 SQVTM and CDR2 ANQGSEA. There are 15 residues in the CDR3. V was trimmed by 6 bases and J by 4 bases, leaving 21 bases between them. Variable domain in full (rest from reference TRBV29-1 and TRBJ1-2): SAVISQKPSRDICQRGTSLTIQCQVDSQVTMMFWYRQQPGQSLTLIATANQGSEATYESGFVIDKFPISRPNLTFSTLTVSNMSPEDSSIYLCSVGRAAGVGYGYTFGSGTRLTVV.

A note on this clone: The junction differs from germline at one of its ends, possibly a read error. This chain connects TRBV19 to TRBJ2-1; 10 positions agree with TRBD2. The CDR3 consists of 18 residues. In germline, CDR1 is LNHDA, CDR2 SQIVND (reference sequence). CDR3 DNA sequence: TGTGCCAGTAGTATAGAGGGACTAGCGTTCGTCTCCCACAATGAGCAGTTCTTC. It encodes CASSIEGLAFVSHNEQFF.

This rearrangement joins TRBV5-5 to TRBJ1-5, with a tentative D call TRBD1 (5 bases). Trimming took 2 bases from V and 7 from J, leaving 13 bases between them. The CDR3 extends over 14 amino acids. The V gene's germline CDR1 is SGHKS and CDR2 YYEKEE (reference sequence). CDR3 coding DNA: TGTGCCAGCAGCTTTTTACCAGGGTCCCAGCCCCAGCATTTT. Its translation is CASSFLPGSQPQHF.

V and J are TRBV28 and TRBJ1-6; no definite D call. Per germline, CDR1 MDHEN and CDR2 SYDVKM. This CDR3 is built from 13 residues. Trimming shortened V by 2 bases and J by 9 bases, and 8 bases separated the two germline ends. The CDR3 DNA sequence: TGTGCCAGCAGTTTAGTTCTAGTTTCACCCCTCCACTTT. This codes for CASSLVLVSPLHF.

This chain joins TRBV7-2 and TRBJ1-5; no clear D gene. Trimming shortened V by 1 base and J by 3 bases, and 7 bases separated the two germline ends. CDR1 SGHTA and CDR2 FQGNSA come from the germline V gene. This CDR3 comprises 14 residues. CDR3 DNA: TGTGCCAGCAGCTTAGATTATTACAATCAGCCCCAGCATTTT. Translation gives CASSLDYYNQPQHF.

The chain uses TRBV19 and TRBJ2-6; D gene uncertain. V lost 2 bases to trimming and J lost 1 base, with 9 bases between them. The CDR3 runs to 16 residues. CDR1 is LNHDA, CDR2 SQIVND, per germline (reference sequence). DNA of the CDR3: TGTGCCAGTAGTATACTTCCGGTTTCTGGGGCCAACGTCCTGACTTTC. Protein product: CASSILPVSGANVLTF.

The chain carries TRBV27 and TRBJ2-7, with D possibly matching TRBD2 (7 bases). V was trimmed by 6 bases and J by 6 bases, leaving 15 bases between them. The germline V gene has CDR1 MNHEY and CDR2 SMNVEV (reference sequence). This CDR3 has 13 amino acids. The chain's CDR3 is CASRTGGGLEQYF. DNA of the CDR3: TGTGCCAGCAGGACGGGCGGGGGCCTCGAGCAGTACTTC.

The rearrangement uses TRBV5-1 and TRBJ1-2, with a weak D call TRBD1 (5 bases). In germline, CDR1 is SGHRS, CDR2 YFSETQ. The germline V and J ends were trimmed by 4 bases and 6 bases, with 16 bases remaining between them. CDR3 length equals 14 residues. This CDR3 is CASSLTGAENGYTF. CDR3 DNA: TGCGCCAGCAGCCTGACTGGGGCTGAGAATGGCTACACCTTC.

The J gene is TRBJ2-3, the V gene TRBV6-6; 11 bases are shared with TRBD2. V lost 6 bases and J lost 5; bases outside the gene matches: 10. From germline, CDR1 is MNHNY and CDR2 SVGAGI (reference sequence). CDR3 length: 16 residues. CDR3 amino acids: CASSRSLAGGVDTQYF. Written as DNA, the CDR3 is TGTGCCAGCAGCCGATCTCTAGCGGGAGGAGTAGATACGCAGTATTTT.

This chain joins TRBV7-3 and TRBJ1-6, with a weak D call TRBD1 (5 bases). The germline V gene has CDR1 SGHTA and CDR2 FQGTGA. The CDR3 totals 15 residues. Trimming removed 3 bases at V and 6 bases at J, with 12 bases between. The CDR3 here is CASSLGLRGNSPLHF. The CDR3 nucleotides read TGTGCCAGCAGCTTGGGACTCCGGGGTAATTCACCCCTCCACTTT. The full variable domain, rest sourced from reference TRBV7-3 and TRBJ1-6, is GAGVSQTPSNKVTEKGKYVELRCDPISGHTALYWYRQSLGQGPEFLIYFQGTGAADDSGLPNDRFFAVRPEGSVSTLKIQRTERGDSAVYLCASSLGLRGNSPLHFGNGTRLTVT.

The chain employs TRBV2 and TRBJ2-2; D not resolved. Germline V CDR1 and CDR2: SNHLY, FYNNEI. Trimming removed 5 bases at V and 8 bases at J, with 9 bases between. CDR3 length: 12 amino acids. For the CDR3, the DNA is TGTGCCAGCAGTCGGAGAGTGGGGGAGCTGTTTTTT. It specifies CASSRRVGELFF.

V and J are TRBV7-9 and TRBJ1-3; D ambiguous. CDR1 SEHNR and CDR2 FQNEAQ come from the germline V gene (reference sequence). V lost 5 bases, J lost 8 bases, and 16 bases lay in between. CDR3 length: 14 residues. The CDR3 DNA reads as TGTGCCAGCAGCCATACTACTACCGGGGACACCATATATTTT. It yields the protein CASSHTTTGDTIYF.

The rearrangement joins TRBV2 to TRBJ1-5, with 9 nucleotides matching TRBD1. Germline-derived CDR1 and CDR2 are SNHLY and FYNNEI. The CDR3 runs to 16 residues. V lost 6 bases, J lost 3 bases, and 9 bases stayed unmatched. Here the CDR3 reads CASRVLGQGNNQPQHF. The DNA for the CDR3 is TGTGCCAGCAGAGTTTTGGGACAGGGTAACAATCAGCCCCAGCATTTT.

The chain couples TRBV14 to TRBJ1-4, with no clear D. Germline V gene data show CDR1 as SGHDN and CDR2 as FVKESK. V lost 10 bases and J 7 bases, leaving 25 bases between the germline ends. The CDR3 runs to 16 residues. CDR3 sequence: CATSSDTLSGGEKLFF. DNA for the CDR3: TGTGCCACCTCGTCAGACACACTCAGTGGTGGTGAAAAACTGTTTTTT.

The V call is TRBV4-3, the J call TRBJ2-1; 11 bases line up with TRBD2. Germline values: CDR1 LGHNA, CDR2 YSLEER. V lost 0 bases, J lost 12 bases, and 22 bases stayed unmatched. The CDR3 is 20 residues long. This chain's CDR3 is CASSQEPPRGAGTSGTSQFF. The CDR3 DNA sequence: TGCGCCAGCAGCCAAGAACCCCCCCGAGGGGCCGGGACTAGCGGCACCTCGCAGTTCTTC.

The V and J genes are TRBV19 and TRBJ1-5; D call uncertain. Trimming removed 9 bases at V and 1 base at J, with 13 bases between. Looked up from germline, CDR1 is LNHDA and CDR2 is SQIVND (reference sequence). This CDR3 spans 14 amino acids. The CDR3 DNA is TGTGCCAGCCAACAGAGGGAGAGCAATCAGCCCCAGCATTTT. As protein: CASQQRESNQPQHF.

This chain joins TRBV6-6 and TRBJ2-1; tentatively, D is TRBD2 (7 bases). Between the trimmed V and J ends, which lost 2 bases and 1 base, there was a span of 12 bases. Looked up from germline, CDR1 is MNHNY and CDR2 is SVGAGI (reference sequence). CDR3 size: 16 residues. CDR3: CASSYEGGRSYNEQFF. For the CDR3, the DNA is TGTGCCAGCAGTTACGAGGGGGGGCGTTCCTACAATGAGCAGTTCTTC.

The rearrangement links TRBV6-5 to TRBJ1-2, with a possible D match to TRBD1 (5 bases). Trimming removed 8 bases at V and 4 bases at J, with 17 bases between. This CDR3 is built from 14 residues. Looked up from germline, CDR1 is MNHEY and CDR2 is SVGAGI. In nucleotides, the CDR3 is TGTGCCAGCTCTGGCAGGGCTTCTCTCTATGGCTACACCTTC. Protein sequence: CASSGRASLYGYTF.